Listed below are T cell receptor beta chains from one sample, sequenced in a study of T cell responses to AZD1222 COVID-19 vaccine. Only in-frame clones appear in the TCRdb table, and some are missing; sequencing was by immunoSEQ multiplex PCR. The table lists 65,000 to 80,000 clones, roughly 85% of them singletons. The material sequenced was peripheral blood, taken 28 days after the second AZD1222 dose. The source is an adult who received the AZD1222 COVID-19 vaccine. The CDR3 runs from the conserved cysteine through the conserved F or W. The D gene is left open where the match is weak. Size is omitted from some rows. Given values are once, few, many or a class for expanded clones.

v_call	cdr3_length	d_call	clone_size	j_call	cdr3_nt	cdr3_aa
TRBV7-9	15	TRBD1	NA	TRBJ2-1	TGTGCCAGCAGCTTAGACAGGGGGGACTACAATGAGCAGTTCTTC	CASSLDRGDYNEQFF
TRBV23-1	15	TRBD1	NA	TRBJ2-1	TGCGCCAGCAGTTTACGACAGGGGGCCTACAATGAGCAGTTCTTC	CASSLRQGAYNEQFF
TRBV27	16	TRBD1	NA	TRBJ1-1	TGTGCCAGCAGTTTGGGGTTGGACAGGGAGAACACTGAAGCTTTCTTT	CASSLGLDRENTEAFF
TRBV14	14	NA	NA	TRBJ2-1	TGTGCCAGCACCACCACGCACGGGAGCGATGAGCAGTTCTTC	CASTTTHGSDEQFF
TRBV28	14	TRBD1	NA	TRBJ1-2	TGTGCCAGCAGTCCCGTGACAGGGGATCTTGGCTACACCTTC	CASSPVTGDLGYTF
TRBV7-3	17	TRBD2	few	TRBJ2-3	TGTGCCAGCAGCTTAAGCCTGGGGGGACTAGCGGCTGATACGCAGTATTTT	CASSLSLGGLAADTQYF
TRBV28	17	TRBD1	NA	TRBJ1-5	TGTGCCAGCAGTCCACCGGGACAGCAGAGTACTAATCAGCCCCAGCATTTT	CASSPPGQQSTNQPQHF
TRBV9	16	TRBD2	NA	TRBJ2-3	TGTGCCAGCAGCGGAGGACTAGCTCGAGGAGCAGATACGCAGTATTTT	CASSGGLARGADTQYF
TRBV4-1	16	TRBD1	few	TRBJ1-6	TGCGCCAGCAGCCCCCCCCGACAGGGATCGAATTCACCCCTCCACTTT	CASSPPRQGSNSPLHF
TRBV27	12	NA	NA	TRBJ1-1	TGTGCCAGCAGTTCCGGTGGAACTGAAGCTTTCTTT	CASSSGGTEAFF
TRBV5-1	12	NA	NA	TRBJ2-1	TGCGCCAGCAGCTTAAATAGGAATGAGCAGTTCTTC	CASSLNRNEQFF
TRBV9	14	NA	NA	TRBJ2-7	TGTGCCAGCAGCGTAGGGGCATCAAGACTGGAGCAGTACTTC	CASSVGASRLEQYF
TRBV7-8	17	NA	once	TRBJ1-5	TGTGCCAGCAGCTTATTCAGAGAGTCGATTCGCAATCAGCCCCAGCATTTT	CASSLFRESIRNQPQHF
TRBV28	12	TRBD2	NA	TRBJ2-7	TGTGCCAGCGACATGGGGGGGAACGAGCAGTACTTC	CASDMGGNEQYF
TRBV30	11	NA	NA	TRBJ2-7	TGTGCCTCAACTGGCAGGCGGGAGCAGTACTTC	CASTGRREQYF
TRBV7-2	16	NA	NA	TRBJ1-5	TGTGCCAGCAGGGAGACAGGCGGCCAAAGGAATCAGCCCCAGCATTTT	CASRETGGQRNQPQHF
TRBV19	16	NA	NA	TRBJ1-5	TGTGCCAGTACCCGGCCAGGGGCATCGGGAAATCAGCCCCAGCATTTT	CASTRPGASGNQPQHF
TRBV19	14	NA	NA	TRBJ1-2	TGTGCCAGTAGTACGCAACAGGGAATTGGTGGCTACACCTTC	CASSTQQGIGGYTF
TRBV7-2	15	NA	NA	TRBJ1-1	TGTGCCAGCCTCCGGGGTGGGAGTATGAACACTGAAGCTTTCTTT	CASLRGGSMNTEAFF
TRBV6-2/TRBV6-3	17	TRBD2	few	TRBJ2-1	TGTGCCAGCAGTTACTCTACCGGGACTAGCGGGAGAGTCGAGCAGTTCTTC	CASSYSTGTSGRVEQFF
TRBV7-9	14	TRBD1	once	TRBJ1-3	TGTGCCAGCAGCACGACAGGGGACGGAAACACCATATATTTT	CASSTTGDGNTIYF
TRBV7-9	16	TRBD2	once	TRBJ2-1	TGTGCCAGCAGCTTAGTCGGGACTAGCGACAACAATGAGCAGTTCTTC	CASSLVGTSDNNEQFF
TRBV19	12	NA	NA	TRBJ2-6	TGTGCCAGTAGTGGACAAGGAAAAGTCCTGACTTTC	CASSGQGKVLTF